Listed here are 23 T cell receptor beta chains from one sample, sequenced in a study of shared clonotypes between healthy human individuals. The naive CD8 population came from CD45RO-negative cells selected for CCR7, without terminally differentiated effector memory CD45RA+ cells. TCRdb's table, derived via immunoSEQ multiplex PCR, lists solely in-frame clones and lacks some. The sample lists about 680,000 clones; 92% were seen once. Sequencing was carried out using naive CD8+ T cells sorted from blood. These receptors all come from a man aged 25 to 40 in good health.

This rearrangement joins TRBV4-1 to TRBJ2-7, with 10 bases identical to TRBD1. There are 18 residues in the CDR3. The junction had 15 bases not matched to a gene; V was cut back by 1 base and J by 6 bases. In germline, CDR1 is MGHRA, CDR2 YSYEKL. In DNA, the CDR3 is TGCGCCAGCAGCCAAGGGGTCTCGAGGACAGGGGGATTTGGCGAGCAGTACTTC. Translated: CASSQGVSRTGGFGEQYF.

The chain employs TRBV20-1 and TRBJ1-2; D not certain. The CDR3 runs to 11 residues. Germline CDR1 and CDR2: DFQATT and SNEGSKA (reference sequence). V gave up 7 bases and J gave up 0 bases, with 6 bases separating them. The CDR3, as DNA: TGCAGTGAGAGCACTAACTATGGCTACACCTTC. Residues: CSESTNYGYTF.

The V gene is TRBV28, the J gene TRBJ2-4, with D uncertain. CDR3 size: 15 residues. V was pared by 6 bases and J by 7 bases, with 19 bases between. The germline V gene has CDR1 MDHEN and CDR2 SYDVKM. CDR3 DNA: TGTGCCAGCAGCCCCTTGGGTGGGTTGAAGAACATTCAGTACTTC. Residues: CASSPLGGLKNIQYF.

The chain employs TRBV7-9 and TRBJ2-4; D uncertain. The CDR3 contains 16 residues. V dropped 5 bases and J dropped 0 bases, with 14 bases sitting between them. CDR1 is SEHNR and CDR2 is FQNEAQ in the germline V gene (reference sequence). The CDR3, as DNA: TGTGCCAGCAGCCCACCCCCCGGAATAGCCAAAAACATTCAGTACTTC. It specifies CASSPPPGIAKNIQYF. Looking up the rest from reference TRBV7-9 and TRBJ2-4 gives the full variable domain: DTGVSQNPRHKITKRGQNVTFRCDPISEHNRLYWYRQTLGQGPEFLTYFQNEAQLEKSRLLSDRFSAERPKGSFSTLEIQRTEQGDSAMYLCASSPPPGIAKNIQYFGAGTRLSVL.

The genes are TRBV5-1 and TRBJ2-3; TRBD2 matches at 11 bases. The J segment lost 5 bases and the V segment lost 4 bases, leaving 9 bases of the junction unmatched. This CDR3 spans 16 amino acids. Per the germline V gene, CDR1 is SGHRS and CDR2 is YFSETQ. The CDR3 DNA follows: TGCGCCAGCAGCACCTTAGCGGGAGGGCCGTTAGATACGCAGTATTTT. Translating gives CASSTLAGGPLDTQYF.

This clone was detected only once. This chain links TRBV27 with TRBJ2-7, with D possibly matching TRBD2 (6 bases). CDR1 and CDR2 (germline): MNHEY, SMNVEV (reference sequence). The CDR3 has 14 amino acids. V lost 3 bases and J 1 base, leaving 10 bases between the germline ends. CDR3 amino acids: CASSLLGRSYEQYF. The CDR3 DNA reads TGTGCCAGCAGTTTGTTGGGGAGGTCCTACGAGCAGTACTTC.

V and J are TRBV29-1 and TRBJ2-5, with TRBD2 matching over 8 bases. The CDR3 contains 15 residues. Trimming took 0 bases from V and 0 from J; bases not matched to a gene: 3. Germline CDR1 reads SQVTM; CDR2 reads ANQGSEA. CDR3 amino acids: CSVEDKRGYQETQYF. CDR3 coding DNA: TGCAGCGTTGAAGATAAGCGGGGGTACCAAGAGACCCAGTACTTC.

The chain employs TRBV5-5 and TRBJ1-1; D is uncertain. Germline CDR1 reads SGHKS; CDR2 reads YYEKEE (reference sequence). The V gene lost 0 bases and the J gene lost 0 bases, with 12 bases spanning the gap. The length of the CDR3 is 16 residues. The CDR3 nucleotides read TGTGCCAGCAGCTTGGAGGGTAGAACTTTGAACACTGAAGCTTTCTTT. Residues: CASSLEGRTLNTEAFF.

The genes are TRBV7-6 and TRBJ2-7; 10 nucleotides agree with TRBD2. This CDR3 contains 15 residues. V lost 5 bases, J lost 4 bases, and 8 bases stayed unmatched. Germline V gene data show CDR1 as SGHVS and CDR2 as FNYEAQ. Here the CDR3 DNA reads TGTGCCAGCAGCCCCTCTAGCGGGAGTTTTTACGAGCAGTACTTC. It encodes CASSPSSGSFYEQYF. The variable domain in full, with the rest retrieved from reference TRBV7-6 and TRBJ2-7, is GAGVSQSPRYKVTKRGQDVALRCDPISGHVSLYWYRQALGQGPEFLTYFNYEAQQDKSGLPNDRFSAERPEGSISTLTIQRTEQRDSAMYRCASSPSSGSFYEQYFGPGTRLTVT.

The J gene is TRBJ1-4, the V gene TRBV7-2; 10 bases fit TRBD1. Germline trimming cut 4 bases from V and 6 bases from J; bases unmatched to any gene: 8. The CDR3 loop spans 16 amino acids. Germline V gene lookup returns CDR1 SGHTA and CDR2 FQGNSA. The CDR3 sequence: CASSYLPGQGYEKLFF. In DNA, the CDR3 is TGTGCCAGCAGCTATTTACCGGGACAGGGGTATGAAAAACTGTTTTTT.

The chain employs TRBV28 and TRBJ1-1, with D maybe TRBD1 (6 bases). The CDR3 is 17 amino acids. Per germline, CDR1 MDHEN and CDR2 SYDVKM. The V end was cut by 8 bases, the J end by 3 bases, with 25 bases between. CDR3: CASSGRGADWWDTEAFF. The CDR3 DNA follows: TGTGCCAGCTCCGGGCGGGGGGCAGATTGGTGGGACACTGAAGCTTTCTTT. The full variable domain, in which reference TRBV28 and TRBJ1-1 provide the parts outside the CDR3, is DVKVTQSSRYLVKRTGEKVFLECVQDMDHENMFWYRQDPGLGLRLIYFSYDVKMKEKGDIPEGYSVSREKKERFSLILESASTNQTSMYLCASSGRGADWWDTEAFFGQGTRLTVV.

The CDR3 sequence is CASSLNKDFSSGANVLTF. The CDR3, as DNA: TGTGCCAGCAGCTTGAATAAGGACTTCTCCTCTGGGGCCAACGTCCTGACTTTC. The V call is TRBV5-8, the J call TRBJ2-6; a weak D match, TRBD2 (5 bases). Germline V gene lookup returns CDR1 SGHTS and CDR2 YDEGEE. Between the trimmed V and J ends, which lost 1 base and 0 bases, there was a span of 14 bases. The CDR3 is 18 residues long.

The CDR3 DNA sequence: TGTGCCATCAGTGAGCCCGGGACTAGCGGAATCAATGAGCAGTTCTTC. It is translated as CAISEPGTSGINEQFF. The V gene is TRBV10-3, the J gene TRBJ2-1, with TRBD2 identical over 11 bases. The length of the CDR3 is 16 residues. Germline V gene sequence: CDR1 ENHRY, CDR2 SYGVKD. V was clipped by 2 bases and J by 6 bases; unmatched bases: 6.

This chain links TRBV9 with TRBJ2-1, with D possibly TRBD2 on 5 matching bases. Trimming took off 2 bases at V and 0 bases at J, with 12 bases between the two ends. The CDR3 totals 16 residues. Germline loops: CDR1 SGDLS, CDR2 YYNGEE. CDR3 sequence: CASSVSTGSSYNEQFF. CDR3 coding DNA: TGTGCCAGCAGCGTGTCGACTGGGAGCTCCTACAATGAGCAGTTCTTC.

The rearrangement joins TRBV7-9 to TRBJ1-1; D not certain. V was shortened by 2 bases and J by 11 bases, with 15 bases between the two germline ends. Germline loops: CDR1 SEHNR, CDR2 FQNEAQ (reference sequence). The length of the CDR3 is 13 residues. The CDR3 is CASSLFQARGAFF. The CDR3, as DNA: TGTGCCAGCAGCTTATTTCAGGCCCGCGGGGCTTTCTTT.

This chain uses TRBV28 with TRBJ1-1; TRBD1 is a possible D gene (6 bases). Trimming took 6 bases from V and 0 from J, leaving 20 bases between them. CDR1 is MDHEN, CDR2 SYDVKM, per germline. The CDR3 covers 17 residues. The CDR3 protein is CASSTLDRSDMNTEAFF. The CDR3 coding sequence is TGTGCCAGCAGCACACTAGACAGGTCTGACATGAACACTGAAGCTTTCTTT.

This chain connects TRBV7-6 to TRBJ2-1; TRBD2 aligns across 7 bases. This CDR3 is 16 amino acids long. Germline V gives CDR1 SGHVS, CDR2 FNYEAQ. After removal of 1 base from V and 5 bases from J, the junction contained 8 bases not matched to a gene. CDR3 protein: CASSLGGSSGHNEQFF. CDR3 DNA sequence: TGTGCCAGCAGCTTAGGAGGCTCTAGCGGTCACAATGAGCAGTTCTTC. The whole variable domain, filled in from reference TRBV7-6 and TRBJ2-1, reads GAGVSQSPRYKVTKRGQDVALRCDPISGHVSLYWYRQALGQGPEFLTYFNYEAQQDKSGLPNDRFSAERPEGSISTLTIQRTEQRDSAMYRCASSLGGSSGHNEQFFGPGTRLTVL.

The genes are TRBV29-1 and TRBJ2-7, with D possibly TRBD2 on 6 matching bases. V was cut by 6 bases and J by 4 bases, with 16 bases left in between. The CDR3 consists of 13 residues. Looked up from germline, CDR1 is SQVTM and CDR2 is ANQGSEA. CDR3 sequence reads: CSVRLELGYEQYF. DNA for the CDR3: TGCAGCGTAAGACTAGAATTAGGGTACGAGCAGTACTTC.

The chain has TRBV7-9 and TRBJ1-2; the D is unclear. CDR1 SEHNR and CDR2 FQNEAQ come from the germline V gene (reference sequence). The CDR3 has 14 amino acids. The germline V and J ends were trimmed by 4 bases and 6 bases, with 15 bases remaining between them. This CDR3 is CASSSTVRHHGYTF. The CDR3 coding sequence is TGTGCCAGCAGCTCAACAGTACGACATCATGGCTACACCTTC.

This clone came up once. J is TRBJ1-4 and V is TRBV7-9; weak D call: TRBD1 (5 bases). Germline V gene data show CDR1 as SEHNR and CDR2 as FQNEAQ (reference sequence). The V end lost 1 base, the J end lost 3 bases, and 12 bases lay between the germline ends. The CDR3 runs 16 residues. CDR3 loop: CASSLDRQSANEKLFF. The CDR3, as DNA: TGTGCCAGCAGCTTAGACCGACAGTCGGCTAATGAAAAACTGTTTTTT. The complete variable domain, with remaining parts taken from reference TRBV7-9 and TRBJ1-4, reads DTGVSQNPRHKITKRGQNVTFRCDPISEHNRLYWYRQTLGQGPEFLTYFQNEAQLEKSRLLSDRFSAERPKGSFSTLEIQRTEQGDSAMYLCASSLDRQSANEKLFFGSGTQLSVL.

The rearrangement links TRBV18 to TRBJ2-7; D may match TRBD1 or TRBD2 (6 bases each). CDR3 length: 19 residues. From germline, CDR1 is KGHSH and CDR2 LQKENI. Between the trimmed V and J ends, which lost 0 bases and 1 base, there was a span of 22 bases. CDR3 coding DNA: TGTGCCAGCTCACCACCGCCGGGGGCTAGCGCCAGGTCTTCCTACGAGCAGTACTTC. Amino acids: CASSPPPGASARSSYEQYF.

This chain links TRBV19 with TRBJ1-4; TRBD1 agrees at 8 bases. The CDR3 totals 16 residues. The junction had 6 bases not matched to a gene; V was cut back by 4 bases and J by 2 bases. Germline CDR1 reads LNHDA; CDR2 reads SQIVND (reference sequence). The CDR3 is CASSSSGGLTNEKLFF. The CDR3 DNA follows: TGTGCCAGTAGTAGTTCAGGGGGCCTCACTAATGAAAAACTGTTTTTT.

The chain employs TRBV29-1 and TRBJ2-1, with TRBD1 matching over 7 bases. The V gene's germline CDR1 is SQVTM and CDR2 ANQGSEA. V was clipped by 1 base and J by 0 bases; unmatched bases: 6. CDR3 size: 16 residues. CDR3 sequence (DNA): TGCAGCGTTGAAGTCAGGGGGACGAGCTCCTACAATGAGCAGTTCTTC. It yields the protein CSVEVRGTSSYNEQFF.